Listed here are 20 T cell receptor beta chains from one sample, sequenced in a study of siplizumab effects on memory and regulatory T cells. The repertoire was sequenced with immunoSEQ multiplex PCR; TCRdb's copy has only in-frame clones and lacks some. The table records about 50,000 clones, nearly 95% of them present only once. The specimen was CD8+ T cells sorted from blood. Every receptor here comes from a human donor in good health.

The chain joins TRBV28 to TRBJ2-1; D not certain. The CDR3 is 12 amino acids. V lost 2 bases, J lost 10 bases, and 9 bases lay in between. Germline V gives CDR1 MDHEN, CDR2 SYDVKM. The CDR3 bases are TGTGCCAGCAGTTTACCTCCCTTGGAGCAGTTCTTC. Its translation: CASSLPPLEQFF.

This chain links TRBV28 with TRBJ2-7; TRBD1 matches at 8 bases. J lost 5 bases, V lost 5 bases, and 14 bases had no gene match. This CDR3 has 16 amino acids. Germline V gene data show CDR1 as MDHEN and CDR2 as SYDVKM. The CDR3 coding sequence is TGTGCCAGCAGTCATCGGTCGGCAGGGGGCAGGAACGAGCAGTACTTC. Protein product: CASSHRSAGGRNEQYF.

This clone came up a few times. The gene calls are TRBV7-9 and TRBJ1-5; D gene uncertain. This CDR3 has 12 amino acids. Germline lookup yields CDR1 SEHNR and CDR2 FQNEAQ (reference sequence). The V end lost 2 bases, the J end lost 7 bases, and 6 bases lay between the germline ends. The CDR3 DNA is TGTGCCAGCAGCTTATCGGTCCAGCCCCAGCATTTT. Translation: CASSLSVQPQHF.

The V call is TRBV28, the J call TRBJ2-5; the D gene is possibly TRBD2 (5 bases). Matching the DNA end better, TRBJ2-7 makes the J call doubtful. This CDR3 is built from 14 residues. Germline V gene data show CDR1 as MDHEN and CDR2 as SYDVKM. CDR3 protein: CASSLLRGFYEQYF. DNA of the CDR3: TGTGCCAGCAGTTTACTACGAGGGTTCTACGAGCAGTACTTC.

The rearrangement uses TRBV19 and TRBJ2-7; 11 nucleotides agree with TRBD2. Germline-derived CDR1 and CDR2 are LNHDA and SQIVND (reference sequence). With 6 bases clipped from V and 5 bases from J, the junction kept 15 bases outside the gene matches. The CDR3 is made up of 17 amino acids. The CDR3 reads CASSYSGRAWVGDEQYF. CDR3 nucleotide sequence: TGTGCCAGTAGCTATAGCGGGAGGGCCTGGGTCGGGGACGAGCAGTACTTC. Drawing the rest from reference TRBV19 and TRBJ2-7, the complete variable domain is DGGITQSPKYLFRKEGQNVTLSCEQNLNHDAMYWYRQDPGQGLRLIYYSQIVNDFQKGDIAEGYSVSREKKESFPLTVTSAQKNPTAFYLCASSYSGRAWVGDEQYFGPGTRLTVT.

V is TRBV29-1 and J is TRBJ2-3; TRBD1 matches 11 bases. With 4 bases clipped from V and 0 bases from J, the junction kept 15 bases outside the gene matches. From germline, CDR1 is SQVTM and CDR2 ANQGSEA. CDR3 length: 19 residues. CDR3 in DNA: TGCAGCGTTGTCGGACAGGGGGCGGATAGCGGGAGAAGCACAGATACGCAGTATTTT. Its protein is CSVVGQGADSGRSTDTQYF.

The chain couples TRBV11-2 to TRBJ2-7; 8 bases map to TRBD1. This CDR3 region has 12 residues. From germline, CDR1 is SGHAT and CDR2 FQNNGV. The CDR3 DNA reads TGTGCTACCGGACAGGGTAGTAGCGGGCAGTACTTC. Amino acid sequence: CATGQGSSGQYF. The full variable domain, in which reference TRBV11-2 and TRBJ2-7 provide the parts outside the CDR3, is EAGVAQSPRYKIIEKRQSVAFWCNPISGHATLYWYQQILGQGPKLLIQFQNNGVVDDSQLPKDRFSAERLKGVDSTLKIQPAKLEDSAVYLCATGQGSSGQYFGPGTRLTVT.

V gene TRBV7-3 combines with J gene TRBJ2-6; D gene unclear. Germline lookup yields CDR1 SGHTA and CDR2 FQGTGA. Trimming took off 0 bases at V and 4 bases at J, with 16 bases between the two ends. The CDR3 loop spans 18 amino acids. CDR3 in amino acids: CASSLTGSWGTGANVLTF. The CDR3 nucleotides read TGTGCCAGCAGCTTAACGGGGTCTTGGGGTACCGGGGCCAACGTCCTGACTTTC.

V gene TRBV30 combines with J gene TRBJ2-7, with D possibly called TRBD1 or TRBD2 (5 bases each). The CDR3 is 14 residues long. V dropped 2 bases and J dropped 7 bases, with 18 bases sitting between them. Germline loops: CDR1 GTSNPN, CDR2 SVGIG (reference sequence). The CDR3 loop is CAWSTGDPIPEQYF. CDR3 DNA: TGTGCCTGGAGTACCGGGGACCCAATCCCGGAGCAGTACTTC.

This clone showed up just once. The chain is built from TRBV27 and TRBJ2-7; no reliable D call. Deletions cut 6 bases from V and 6 bases from J, with 15 bases between. The CDR3 sequence is 13 residues long. Germline V gene sequence: CDR1 MNHEY, CDR2 SMNVEV (reference sequence). CDR3 sequence: CASSANDFFEQYF. For the CDR3, the DNA is TGTGCCAGCAGCGCTAATGACTTCTTCGAGCAGTACTTC.

This sequence joins TRBV9 and TRBJ2-7; D uncertain. Germline V gene sequence: CDR1 SGDLS, CDR2 YYNGEE. The CDR3 loop spans 14 amino acids. The V end was cut by 0 bases, the J end by 1 base, with 8 bases between. In DNA form, the CDR3 reads TGTGCCAGCAGCGTAGGAATAGGGTCCTACGAGCAGTACTTC. Amino acids: CASSVGIGSYEQYF.

The chain links TRBV10-2 to TRBJ2-7, with TRBD2 identical over 7 bases. Unmatched junction bases numbered 6, after V lost 3 bases and J lost 4 bases. The CDR3 is made up of 14 amino acids. The germline V gene has CDR1 WSHSY and CDR2 SAAADI. CDR3 sequence: CASSEGGSVYEQYF. DNA of the CDR3: TGCGCCAGCAGTGAAGGCGGGAGTGTATACGAGCAGTACTTC.

The chain is built from TRBV19 and TRBJ2-3, with 7 bases matching TRBD1. CDR3 length equals 16 residues. In germline, CDR1 is LNHDA, CDR2 SQIVND (reference sequence). V lost 7 bases and J lost 5; bases outside the gene matches: 15. CDR3 in amino acids: CASTIEGRGGEDTQYF. The CDR3 coding sequence is TGTGCCAGTACCATAGAGGGTAGAGGGGGCGAAGATACGCAGTATTTT.

The chain is built from TRBV19 and TRBJ1-5, with D hard to call. Trimming took off 9 bases at V and 4 bases at J, with 16 bases between the two ends. The CDR3 has 14 amino acids. Per the germline V gene, CDR1 is LNHDA and CDR2 is SQIVND (reference sequence). CDR3 in DNA: TGTGCCAGCGCGCTCCGGGAGGTGAATCAGCCCCAGCATTTT. The encoded protein is CASALREVNQPQHF.

This chain uses TRBV29-1 with TRBJ2-7, with D possibly matching TRBD2 (5 bases). This CDR3 comprises 16 residues. The V end was cut by 0 bases, the J end by 0 bases, with 15 bases between. The V gene's germline CDR1 is SQVTM and CDR2 ANQGSEA. The DNA of the CDR3 is TGCAGCGTTGAAGAGTTTAGAGGTGGGAGCTCCTACGAGCAGTACTTC. Residues: CSVEEFRGGSSYEQYF.

The rearrangement links TRBV2 to TRBJ1-3, with D possibly being TRBD1 (5 bases). Per the germline V gene, CDR1 is SNHLY and CDR2 is FYNNEI. The CDR3 has 13 amino acids. The V end was cut by 8 bases, the J end by 2 bases, with 10 bases between. DNA of the CDR3: TGTGCCAGCGCAAGGGGAACTGGAAACACCATATATTTT. Translated, it gives CASARGTGNTIYF.

This clone occurred once. V is TRBV5-4 and J is TRBJ2-1, with 11 nucleotides matching TRBD1. V gave up 4 bases and J gave up 4 bases; unmatched junction bases: 19. The CDR3 loop spans 20 amino acids. Germline V gives CDR1 SGHNT, CDR2 YYREEE (reference sequence). The CDR3 sequence: CASSTGTGGGLAPTYNEQFF. The CDR3 bases are TGTGCCAGCAGCACCGGGACAGGGGGTGGGCTAGCCCCTACTTACAATGAGCAGTTCTTC.

The DNA of the CDR3 is TGTGCCAGCACCAACTTGGTACGGGAGGGCCGGGACACAGATACGCAGTATTTT. Translation: CASTNLVREGRDTDTQYF. The V gene is TRBV5-6, the J gene TRBJ2-3, with 8 bases matching TRBD2. J lost 2 bases, V lost 6 bases, and 17 bases had no gene match. Germline CDR1 is SGHDT and CDR2 is YYEEEE. CDR3 length: 18 residues.

The J gene is TRBJ2-7, the V gene TRBV19, with TRBD1 matching over 9 bases. The germline V gene encodes CDR1 LNHDA and CDR2 SQIVND (reference sequence). V shed 5 bases and J 6 bases; nucleotides not matched to a gene: 11. The CDR3 runs 15 residues. In nucleotides, the CDR3 is TGTGCCAGTAGTGGCCGGGACAGGGACGTTCCCGAGCAGTACTTC. It codes for CASSGRDRDVPEQYF.

The rearrangement uses TRBV27 and TRBJ2-7; 9 bases fit TRBD2. The germline V gene has CDR1 MNHEY and CDR2 SMNVEV (reference sequence). Germline trimming cut 8 bases from V and 1 base from J; bases unmatched to any gene: 24. This CDR3 is 20 amino acids long. CDR3 sequence: CASQTLNLFSSGRFSYEQYF. The CDR3 nucleotides are TGTGCCAGCCAGACACTTAATCTGTTCTCCAGCGGGAGGTTTTCCTACGAGCAGTACTTC.